These 14 T cell receptor beta chains share one sample of origin, sequenced in a study of OX40 agonist ivuxolimab in advanced cancers. The library was generated by the immunoSEQ multiplex PCR assay. Here the immuneACCESS table is served through TCRdb, limited to in-frame sequences with V and J called. Missing clones are a known gap in these copies; in checked studies unresolved V genes cover under half, and the rest lacks a known reason. Present in this sample are roughly 49,000 clones, approximately 90% of which were seen just once. The ten most abundant clones make up about 52% of the sample. Sequencing used CD4+ or CD8+ T cells sorted from blood, obtained in a trial of the OX40 agonist ivuxolimab. The receptors here all came from an adult with an advanced solid tumor such as melanoma, head and neck, liver or kidney cancer.

The gene calls are TRBV6-1 and TRBJ1-2; D remains ambiguous. There are 11 residues in the CDR3. V was trimmed by 3 bases and J by 2 bases, leaving 1 base between them. CDR1 is MNHNS, CDR2 SASEGT, per germline. As DNA, the CDR3 is TGTGCCAGCAGTGAGAACTATGGCTACACCTTC. Amino acids: CASSENYGYTF.

The J gene is TRBJ1-2, the V gene TRBV28; 8 bases agree with TRBD1. In germline, CDR1 is MDHEN, CDR2 SYDVKM. This CDR3 comprises 14 residues. The junction had 2 bases not matched to a gene; V was cut back by 3 bases and J by 2 bases. CDR3 in amino acids: CASSFNRGNYGYTF. DNA of the CDR3: TGTGCCAGCAGTTTTAACAGGGGGAACTATGGCTACACCTTC.

The chain couples TRBV29-1 to TRBJ2-6, with TRBD1 matching over 10 bases. The CDR3 is 15 amino acids. Germline V gene sequence: CDR1 SQVTM, CDR2 ANQGSEA. With 4 bases clipped from V and 1 base from J, the junction kept 1 base outside the gene matches. DNA for the CDR3: TGCAGCGTTGGGGGACAGGGGTCTGGGGCCAACGTCCTGACTTTC. Its translation is CSVGGQGSGANVLTF.

The rearrangement uses TRBV6-6 and TRBJ2-5; 10 bases are a match to TRBD2. V lost 9 bases to trimming and J lost 5 bases; unmatched junction nucleotides: 3. From germline, CDR1 is MNHNY and CDR2 SVGAGI (reference sequence). The CDR3 spans 12 residues. The CDR3 here is CASQRGGETQYF. The CDR3 DNA is TGTGCCAGTCAGCGGGGGGGCGAGACCCAGTACTTC.

The chain has TRBV14 and TRBJ2-7; D not resolved. The germline V and J ends were trimmed by 3 bases and 4 bases, with 16 bases remaining between them. The CDR3 consists of 15 residues. Germline V lookup: CDR1 SGHDN, CDR2 FVKESK. CDR3 DNA: TGTGCCAGCAGCCAGACCGGTGCTGGTCGGTACGAGCAGTACTTC. The encoded protein is CASSQTGAGRYEQYF. Based on the CDR3 plus reference TRBV14 and TRBJ2-7, the full variable domain is EAGVTQFPSHSVIEKGQTVTLRCDPISGHDNLYWYRRVMGKEIKFLLHFVKESKQDESGMPNNRFLAERTGGTYSTLKVQPAELEDSGVYFCASSQTGAGRYEQYFGPGTRLTVT.

The DNA for the CDR3 is TGCGCCAGCAGCCAAGATAGAGGGTTGTACAATGGCTACACCTTC. Its protein product is CASSQDRGLYNGYTF. V and J are TRBV4-3 and TRBJ1-2; D is uncertain. This CDR3 contains 15 residues. V was shortened by 0 bases and J by 6 bases, with 14 bases between the two germline ends. Per the germline V gene, CDR1 is LGHNA and CDR2 is YSLEER.

This chain links TRBV7-3 with TRBJ2-5; 8 bases line up with TRBD2. The length of the CDR3 is 13 residues. CDR1 SGHTA and CDR2 FQGTGA come from the germline V gene. With V trimmed by 6 bases and J by 3 bases, 3 bases remained unmatched. CDR3 sequence (DNA): TGTGCCAGCAGTGGGACTAGGGAAGAGACCCAGTACTTC. This gives the protein CASSGTREETQYF. Variable domain in full (rest from reference TRBV7-3 and TRBJ2-5): GAGVSQTPSNKVTEKGKYVELRCDPISGHTALYWYRQSLGQGPEFLIYFQGTGAADDSGLPNDRFFAVRPEGSVSTLKIQRTERGDSAVYLCASSGTREETQYFGPGTRLLVL.

The chain uses TRBV19 and TRBJ1-5; no definite D call. Trimming took off 5 bases at V and 6 bases at J, with 11 bases between the two ends. This CDR3 is 13 amino acids long. Germline V gives CDR1 LNHDA, CDR2 SQIVND (reference sequence). The CDR3 sequence is CASSPVGSQPQHF. The CDR3, as DNA: TGTGCCAGTAGTCCCGTCGGGTCTCAGCCCCAGCATTTT.

The CDR3 DNA reads as TGTGCCAGTTCAAGACAGGGGGGGATTTACGAGCAGTACTTC. Amino acid sequence: CASSRQGGIYEQYF. The J gene is TRBJ2-7, the V gene TRBV9; 9 bases line up with TRBD1. Germline loops: CDR1 SGDLS, CDR2 YYNGEE. J lost 4 bases, V lost 8 bases, and 10 bases had no gene match. The CDR3 length is 14 residues.

This clone was picked up one time. The genes are TRBV9 and TRBJ2-1; D is possibly TRBD2 (5 bases). This CDR3 has 15 residues. The germline CDR1 and CDR2 sequences are SGDLS and YYNGEE. The V end was cut by 7 bases, the J end by 1 base, with 15 bases between. As DNA, the CDR3 is TGTGCCAGCGCCGAGGGAGTTGGGTCCTACAATGAGCAGTTCTTC. It translates to CASAEGVGSYNEQFF.

The chain joins TRBV4-3 to TRBJ2-3, with 8 nucleotides matching TRBD2. Per the germline V gene, CDR1 is LGHNA and CDR2 is YSLEER. The CDR3 is 19 amino acids. The ends lost 2 bases at V and 0 bases at J; junction bases unmatched: 13. The CDR3 region has the DNA TGCGCCAGCAGCCAACTCTTTGCGGGGGGCCTCCCGAGCACAGATACGCAGTATTTT. Its translation is CASSQLFAGGLPSTDTQYF.

The chain combines TRBV5-1 with TRBJ2-5, with 7 bases matching TRBD2. The CDR3 extends over 16 amino acids. V lost 1 base to trimming and J lost 1 base; unmatched junction nucleotides: 7. Germline lookup yields CDR1 SGHRS and CDR2 YFSETQ. The CDR3 region is CASSLYAGVFQETQYF. In DNA form, the CDR3 reads TGCGCCAGCAGCTTGTACGCGGGAGTGTTCCAAGAGACCCAGTACTTC.

The chain recombines TRBV10-3 with TRBJ2-5; 10 bases map to TRBD2. Germline V gene sequence: CDR1 ENHRY, CDR2 SYGVKD. V gave up 3 bases and J gave up 1 base; unmatched junction bases: 17. This CDR3 is 20 amino acids long. The CDR3 DNA is TGTGCCATCAGTGATCGTGAGCGGGGGGGCCAACAGACAAGCCAAGAGACCCAGTACTTC. Translated, it gives CAISDRERGGQQTSQETQYF.

V usage is TRBV5-6 and J usage is TRBJ2-3, with 9 nucleotides matching TRBD2. The CDR3 has 17 amino acids. J was trimmed by 11 bases and V by 0 bases; bases with no gene match: 16. Germline CDR1 is SGHDT and CDR2 is YYEEEE. CDR3 protein: CASSLASASGAPGGQYF. Here the CDR3 DNA reads TGTGCCAGCAGCTTGGCCTCGGCTAGCGGGGCCCCTGGGGGGCAGTATTTT.